In its sample, the clone carrying this TCR beta chain was seen many times. What it binds is not known. This sample stems from a study of regulatory T cells in long-lasting Graves disease. Study-level findings and limits: Accuracy might have suffered from few samples. With a few thousand shared public clonotypes, persistent patients exceeded new patients, who shared more than 750. Patients with persistent Graves' had lower TCR diversity than newly diagnosed patients.

According to the study, TCR beta libraries were built with iRepertoire HTBI primers and CDR3-region Arm-PCR. Via MiXCR, TCRdb re-called the multiplex PCR reads, giving one row per CDR3 protein. In the table there are some 320,000 distinct CDR3 sequences, 18% of which are singletons. The time point here: newly diagnosed GD, antithyroid drugs for less than 3 months. PBMC RNA served as the TCR library source. The germline V gene has CDR1 MGHDK and CDR2 SYGVNS. With V trimmed by 3 bases and J by 1 base, 18 bases remained unmatched. The CDR3 is 20 amino acids. The clonotype originates from a female donor with Graves disease. The starting material was peripheral blood mononuclear cells (PBMCs), obtained at new diagnosis, from a patient treated with antithyroid drugs. The V call is TRBV25-1, the J call TRBJ2-3; 8 positions match TRBD1. Here the CDR3 DNA reads TGTGCCAGCAGTGACGACCCTCCCCGGACAGGGAGGAGGGGCACAGATACGCAGTATTTT. Translating gives CASSDDPPRTGRRGTDTQYF.